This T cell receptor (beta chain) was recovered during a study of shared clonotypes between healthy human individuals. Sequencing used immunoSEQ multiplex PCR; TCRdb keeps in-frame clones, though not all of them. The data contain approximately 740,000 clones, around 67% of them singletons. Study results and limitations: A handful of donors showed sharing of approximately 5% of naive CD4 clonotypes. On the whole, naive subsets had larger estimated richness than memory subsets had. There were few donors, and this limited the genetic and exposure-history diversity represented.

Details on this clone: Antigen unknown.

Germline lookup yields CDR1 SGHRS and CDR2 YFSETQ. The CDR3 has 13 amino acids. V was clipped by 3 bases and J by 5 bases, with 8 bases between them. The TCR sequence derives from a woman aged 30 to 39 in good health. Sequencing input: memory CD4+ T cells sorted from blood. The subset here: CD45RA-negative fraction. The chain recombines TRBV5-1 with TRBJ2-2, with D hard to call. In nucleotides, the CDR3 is TGCGCCAGCAGCTCCTGGGGTACCGGGGAGCTGTTTTTT. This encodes CASSSWGTGELFF.